This T cell receptor (beta chain) emerged from a study of cytomegalovirus exposure and HLA in healthy donors. Notes on the study in general: Association of a missense DCLRE1C variant with TCR beta V- and J-gene trimming was reported in a later analysis.

In its sample, this clone was seen a few times. Its antigen is unidentified. Germline lookup yields CDR1 SQVTM and CDR2 ANQGSEA. The CDR3 sequence is 13 residues long. V shed 7 bases, J shed 11 bases, and the junction held 11 bases outside the gene matches. The PCR contained 60 Vbeta and 13 Jbeta primers. Method: immunoSEQ multiplex PCR; TCRdb's copy keeps in-frame clones and lacks some. Found here are over 130,000 clones, around 79% of them singletons; the top ten hold just under 6.5%. Sequences were obtained from PBMCs. The origin of this receptor is a man between 45 and 60 years old in good health and CMV-seropositive. The chain has TRBV29-1 and TRBJ2-4; 10 bases align to TRBD1. The CDR3 region is CSGGAGTGVVQYF. DNA of the CDR3: TGCAGCGGGGGGGCCGGGACAGGGGTCGTTCAGTACTTC. The full variable domain, completed using reference TRBV29-1 and TRBJ2-4, is SAVISQKPSRDICQRGTSLTIQCQVDSQVTMMFWYRQQPGQSLTLIATANQGSEATYESGFVIDKFPISRPNLTFSTLTVSNMSPEDSSIYLCSGGAGTGVVQYFGAGTRLSVL.